One TCR beta chain is described in this entry. Its antigen remains unidentified. The ends were cut back, 2 bases at V and 0 bases at J, with 14 bases in the middle. The CDR3 has 16 amino acids. CDR1 SNHLY and CDR2 FYNNEI come from the germline V gene. The sample belongs to a study of cytomegalovirus exposure and HLA in healthy donors. Whole-study context: Ancestry clustering placed roughly four fifths of approximately 370 genotyped donors in the Caucasian-associated cluster. The study's findings and limits: Accurate predictions that matched the HLA-A and HLA-B alleles of most subjects were reportedly made from TCR beta sequences.

The study ran its PCR with 60 Vbeta and 13 Jbeta primers. The method was immunoSEQ multiplex PCR; TCRdb's version includes in-frame clones alone and lacks a portion of them. The repertoire holds roughly 200,000 clones, with more than 80% as singletons. The clonotype originates from a man aged 25 to 40 in good health and CMV-seronegative. The sequencing input was PBMCs. V usage is TRBV2 and J usage is TRBJ2-7, with D possibly being TRBD1 (5 bases). Here the CDR3 reads CASSETWTRSSYEQYF. The CDR3 DNA reads as TGTGCCAGCAGTGAAACCTGGACACGGAGCTCCTACGAGCAGTACTTC.